This T cell receptor beta chain was captured by sequencing in a study of T cell repertoires in cytomegalovirus infection (dated by TCRdb to between 2018 and 2021). As for the study more broadly: The HLA type of each donor mattered for the analysis, because public TCR beta signatures pointed to carriage of CMV infection along with the matching HLA type.

The germline V gene encodes CDR1 SGHKS and CDR2 YYEKEE (reference sequence). Reading from cysteine to phenylalanine, the CDR3 counts 15 amino acids. The read is trimmed to its CDR3 DNA, 45 bases read in frame from base 1. The V end loses 4 bases and the J end loses 6 bases, and a stretch of 20 bases separates them. What the authors observed across the whole study: In both this cohort and an independent roughly 330-donor cohort, the cumulative frequency of public TCR beta family members distinguished carriers of CMV infection plus the relevant HLA type. The ex vivo response was dominated by HLA-C-restricted CMV-specific TCR beta clonotypes, which also provided the single most frequent clonotype in two of eight donors.

Sequencing instrument: Illumina HiSeq 1500. TCRdb handled the public reads itself, with Q25 trimming in fastp and clone calling in MiXCR, and kept productive beta chains. Under each unique CDR3 protein, matching rows form one entry showing the most common genes and DNA. This sample is represented by 200,000 to 300,000 distinct CDR3 sequences; 8% to 9.5% of them were singletons. Roughly 16% of the sample rests with the top ten. This clonotype was picked up many times. Its specific antigen is unknown. Within one base of it there is no much larger clone, and no base qualities were kept. Recombination connected TRBV5-5 to TRBJ2-7; the D region possibly corresponds to TRBD2 (7 bases align). Sequenced input: PBMCs. The TCR was taken from a human donor in good health (CMV status not recorded). Some clones in this sample may be carry-over from other donors' samples. The bases read TGTGCCAGCAGCAATAACGCGGCGGGGGCTGCCGAGCAGTACTTC. The resulting protein is CASSNNAAGAAEQYF.